The rows below give T cell receptor beta chains drawn from one sample of a study of T cell changes during pregnancy in multiple sclerosis. Sequenced by immunoSEQ multiplex PCR; TCRdb stores in-frame clones only, minus some. Here the sample spans 50,000 to 65,000 clones, about nine tenths being singletons. Sample: peripheral blood, taken in the first trimester of pregnancy. Receptor source: a female donor in good health, enrolled as a control in a pregnancy study. Each CDR3 is given with its conserved first and last residue. D genes are given only for firm matches. Where a row states a size, it is once, few, many or the class of an expanded clone; other rows omit it.

v_call: TRBV7-8
clone_size: once
j_call: TRBJ2-1
d_call: TRBD2
cdr3_aa: CASSLVREVYNEQFF
cdr3_nt: TGTGCCAGCAGCTTAGTGCGGGAGGTCTACAATGAGCAGTTCTTC

v_call: TRBV7-2
clone_size: .
j_call: TRBJ2-2
d_call: .
cdr3_aa: CASTLRRAGANTGELFF
cdr3_nt: TGTGCCAGCACCCTAAGGCGGGCAGGGGCGAACACCGGGGAGCTGTTTTTT

v_call: TRBV7-9
clone_size: once
j_call: TRBJ1-4
d_call: .
cdr3_aa: CASSLTAVQEKLFF
cdr3_nt: TGTGCCAGCAGCTTAACCGCCGTACAGGAAAAACTGTTTTTT

v_call: TRBV2
clone_size: .
j_call: TRBJ2-2
d_call: TRBD2
cdr3_aa: CASRKTSAGELFF
cdr3_nt: TGTGCCAGCAGGAAAACTAGCGCCGGGGAGCTGTTTTTT

v_call: TRBV11-3
clone_size: .
j_call: TRBJ2-5
d_call: .
cdr3_aa: CASSPGSSDTQYF
cdr3_nt: TGTGCCAGCAGCCCGGGGTCGAGCGATACCCAGTACTTC

v_call: TRBV4-1
clone_size: .
j_call: TRBJ2-1
d_call: .
cdr3_aa: CASSQDTHLPQFF
cdr3_nt: TGCGCCAGCAGCCAAGATACTCACTTACCCCAGTTCTTC

v_call: TRBV2
clone_size: once
j_call: TRBJ1-1
d_call: TRBD1
cdr3_aa: CASITGTENTEAFF
cdr3_nt: TGTGCCAGCATTACCGGGACAGAAAACACTGAAGCTTTCTTT

v_call: TRBV2
clone_size: .
j_call: TRBJ2-3
d_call: TRBD2
cdr3_aa: CASSGASGRGTDTQYF
cdr3_nt: TGTGCCAGCAGCGGAGCTAGCGGGAGGGGCACAGATACGCAGTATTTT

v_call: TRBV6-1
clone_size: few
j_call: TRBJ1-5
d_call: .
cdr3_aa: CASSQRVGQPQHF
cdr3_nt: TGTGCCAGCAGTCAGAGGGTGGGTCAGCCCCAGCATTTT

v_call: TRBV15
clone_size: .
j_call: TRBJ1-4
d_call: .
cdr3_aa: CATSRDTAEAANEKLFF
cdr3_nt: TGTGCCACCAGCAGAGATACGGCAGAGGCGGCTAATGAAAAACTGTTTTTT

v_call: TRBV10-1
clone_size: .
j_call: TRBJ2-7
d_call: .
cdr3_aa: CASSESPSVYSYEQYF
cdr3_nt: TGCGCCAGCAGTGAGTCGCCTAGCGTTTACTCCTACGAGCAGTACTTC

v_call: TRBV4-1
clone_size: .
j_call: TRBJ2-7
d_call: .
cdr3_aa: CASSAGLSYEQYF
cdr3_nt: TGCGCCAGCAGCGCGGGACTCTCCTACGAGCAGTACTTC

v_call: TRBV5-6
clone_size: .
j_call: TRBJ2-7
d_call: .
cdr3_aa: CASSLPGGEQYF
cdr3_nt: TGTGCCAGCAGCTTACCCGGCGGCGAGCAGTACTTC

v_call: TRBV27
clone_size: .
j_call: TRBJ2-4
d_call: .
cdr3_aa: CASSFRDRQYF
cdr3_nt: TGTGCCAGCAGTTTCCGAGACAGGCAGTACTTC

v_call: TRBV7-9
clone_size: .
j_call: TRBJ2-3
d_call: .
cdr3_aa: CASSLRESFTDTQYF
cdr3_nt: TGTGCCAGCAGCCTCAGGGAATCGTTCACAGATACGCAGTATTTT

v_call: TRBV6-4
clone_size: .
j_call: TRBJ2-6
d_call: .
cdr3_aa: CASSDSSSGANVLTF
cdr3_nt: TGTGCCAGCAGTGACTCGTCCTCTGGGGCCAACGTCTTGACTTTC

v_call: TRBV15
clone_size: .
j_call: TRBJ2-1
d_call: .
cdr3_aa: CATSEGGEQFF
cdr3_nt: TGTGCCACCAGCGAGGGAGGTGAGCAGTTCTTC

v_call: TRBV28
clone_size: .
j_call: TRBJ1-2
d_call: .
cdr3_aa: CASRTPGYSYGYTF
cdr3_nt: TGTGCCAGCAGGACCCCAGGGTATTCCTATGGCTACACCTTC

v_call: TRBV7-2
clone_size: .
j_call: TRBJ1-6
d_call: TRBD1
cdr3_aa: CASSLATRDRRISSSPLHF
cdr3_nt: TGTGCCAGCAGCTTAGCAACACGGGACAGGAGGATATCCAGTTCACCCCTCCACTTT

v_call: TRBV19
clone_size: once
j_call: TRBJ2-7
d_call: TRBD2
cdr3_aa: CASSILAGAAYEQYF
cdr3_nt: TGTGCCAGTAGTATCCTAGCGGGAGCAGCCTACGAGCAGTACTTC

v_call: TRBV5-4
clone_size: .
j_call: TRBJ1-2
d_call: .
cdr3_aa: CASSRPTQGHGYTF
cdr3_nt: TGTGCCAGCAGCCGTCCCACCCAGGGTCATGGCTACACCTTC

v_call: TRBV2
clone_size: .
j_call: TRBJ2-7
d_call: TRBD2
cdr3_aa: CASSELAGNEQYF
cdr3_nt: TGTGCCAGCAGTGAACTAGCGGGTAATGAGCAGTACTTC

v_call: TRBV28
clone_size: once
j_call: TRBJ1-3
d_call: .
cdr3_aa: CASSFDSSGNTIYF
cdr3_nt: TGTGCCAGCAGTTTTGATAGCTCTGGAAACACCATATATTTT

v_call: TRBV18
clone_size: .
j_call: TRBJ1-2
d_call: .
cdr3_aa: CASSPTEIYGYTF
cdr3_nt: TGTGCCAGCTCACCAACGGAGATTTATGGCTACACCTTC

v_call: TRBV28
clone_size: once
j_call: TRBJ2-7
d_call: .
cdr3_aa: CASRSKAGSSYEQYF
cdr3_nt: TGTGCCAGCCGAAGTAAAGCGGGTAGCTCCTACGAGCAGTACTTC

v_call: TRBV9
clone_size: .
j_call: TRBJ2-1
d_call: .
cdr3_aa: CASSVAPSSYNEQFF
cdr3_nt: TGTGCCAGCAGCGTAGCTCCTAGCTCCTACAATGAGCAGTTCTTC

v_call: TRBV4-1
clone_size: .
j_call: TRBJ1-1
d_call: .
cdr3_aa: CASSQAWGVVSEAFF
cdr3_nt: TGCGCCAGCAGCCAAGCGTGGGGGGTGGTGAGTGAAGCTTTCTTT